This paragraph reports one T cell receptor beta chain. This sample was included in a study of blood T cell repertoires in COVID-19. Cohorts were determined from participant-reported clinical history. Trimming pared 2 bases from V and 2 bases from J, leaving 8 bases between. This CDR3 comprises 13 residues. Germline V gene data show CDR1 as SGHNT and CDR2 as YYREEE (reference sequence). Generated by immunoSEQ multiplex PCR, the TCRdb table keeps only in-frame clones and is missing some. This repertoire shows about 170,000 clones, under 90% found once; its top ten account for 9.5% to 15%. The sequencing input was PBMCs or T cells enriched from blood (not recorded which). The V and J genes are TRBV5-4 and TRBJ2-7; D is possibly TRBD1 (6 bases). The origin of this receptor is a man aged 50 to 60 who had recovered from COVID-19. CDR3 in amino acids: CASSLQGPYEQYF. The DNA of the CDR3 is TGTGCCAGCAGCTTACAGGGCCCCTACGAGCAGTACTTC.